This TCR beta chain was identified in a study of PD-L1 blockade in urothelial cancer. Study information: Bladder-origin urothelial cancer in males covered twenty-five of 29 patients. Enrolled patients had been treated previously with 0 to 3 chemotherapy regimens. T cell content in blood samples showed a median of about 150,000.

Points on this clone: The antigen remains undetermined.

The CDR3 contains 14 residues. Germline assignment: CDR1 SEHNR and CDR2 FQNEAQ (reference sequence). V was pared by 5 bases and J by 6 bases, with 6 bases of the junction left unmatched. This sample's time point: pretreatment peripheral blood. Some clones are missing from TCRdb's copy, which holds only in-frame ones; the method was immunoSEQ multiplex PCR. The table lists 30,000 to 40,000 clones, approximately 93% of them singletons, with approximately 10% in the top ten. Study outcomes and limitations: Those with durable benefit had larger increases in tumor-associated blood clones at 3 weeks.

This clonotype was obtained from a woman aged 55-70 years with urothelial cancer. This specimen was PBMCs, taken around atezolizumab (anti-PD-L1) treatment. The V call is TRBV7-9, the J call TRBJ2-2; 7 bases are a match to TRBD1. This chain's CDR3 is CASSPTGWAGELFF. The CDR3 DNA reads as TGTGCCAGCAGCCCGACAGGGTGGGCCGGGGAGCTGTTTTTT. The full variable domain, rest sourced from reference TRBV7-9 and TRBJ2-2, is DTGVSQNPRHKITKRGQNVTFRCDPISEHNRLYWYRQTLGQGPEFLTYFQNEAQLEKSRLLSDRFSAERPKGSFSTLEIQRTEQGDSAMYLCASSPTGWAGELFFGEGSRLTVL.